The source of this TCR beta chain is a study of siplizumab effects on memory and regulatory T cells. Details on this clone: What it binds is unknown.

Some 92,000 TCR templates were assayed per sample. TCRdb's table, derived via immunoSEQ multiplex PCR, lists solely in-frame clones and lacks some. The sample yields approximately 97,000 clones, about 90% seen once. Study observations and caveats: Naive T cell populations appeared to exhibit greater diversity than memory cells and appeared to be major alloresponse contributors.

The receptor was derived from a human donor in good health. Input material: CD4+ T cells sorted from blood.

The CDR3 protein is CACGLAGFNTGELFF. The CDR3 region has the DNA TGTGCCTGTGGACTAGCGGGATTTAACACCGGGGAGCTGTTTTTT. The chain joins TRBV6-1 to TRBJ2-2, with 12 bases matching TRBD2. The CDR3 extends over 15 amino acids. V lost 11 bases, J lost 2 bases, and 6 bases stayed unmatched. Germline V gene lookup returns CDR1 MNHNS and CDR2 SASEGT.